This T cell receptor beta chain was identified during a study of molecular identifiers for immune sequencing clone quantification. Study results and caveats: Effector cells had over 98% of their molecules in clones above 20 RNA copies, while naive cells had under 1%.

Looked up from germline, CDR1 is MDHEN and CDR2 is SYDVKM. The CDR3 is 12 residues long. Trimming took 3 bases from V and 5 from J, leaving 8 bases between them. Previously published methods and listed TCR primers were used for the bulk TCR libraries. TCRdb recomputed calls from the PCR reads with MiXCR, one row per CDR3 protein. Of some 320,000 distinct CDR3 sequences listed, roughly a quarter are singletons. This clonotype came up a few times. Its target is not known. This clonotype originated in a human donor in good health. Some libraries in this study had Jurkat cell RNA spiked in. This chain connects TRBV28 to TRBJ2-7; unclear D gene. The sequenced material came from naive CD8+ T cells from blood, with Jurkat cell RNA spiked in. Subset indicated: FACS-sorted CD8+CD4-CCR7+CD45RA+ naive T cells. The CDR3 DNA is TGTGCCAGCAGTTTCCCCCCCCACGAGCAGTACTTC. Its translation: CASSFPPHEQYF.